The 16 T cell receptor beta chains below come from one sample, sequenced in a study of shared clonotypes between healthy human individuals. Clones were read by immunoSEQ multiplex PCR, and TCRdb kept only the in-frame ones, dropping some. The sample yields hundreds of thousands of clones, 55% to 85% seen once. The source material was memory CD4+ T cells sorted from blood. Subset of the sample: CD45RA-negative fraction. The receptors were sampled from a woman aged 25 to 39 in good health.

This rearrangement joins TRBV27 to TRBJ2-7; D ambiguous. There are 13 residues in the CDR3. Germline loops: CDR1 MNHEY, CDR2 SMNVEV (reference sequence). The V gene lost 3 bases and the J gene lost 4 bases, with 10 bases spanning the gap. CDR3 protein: CASSLQERYEQYF. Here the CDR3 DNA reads TGTGCCAGCAGTTTGCAGGAGAGATACGAGCAGTACTTC.

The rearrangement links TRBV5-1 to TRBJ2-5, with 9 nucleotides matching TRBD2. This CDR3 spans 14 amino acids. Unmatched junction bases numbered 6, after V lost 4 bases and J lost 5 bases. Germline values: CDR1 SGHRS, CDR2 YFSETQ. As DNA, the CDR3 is TGCGCCAGCAGCCGGACTAGCGAGTCTGAGACCCAGTACTTC. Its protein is CASSRTSESETQYF.

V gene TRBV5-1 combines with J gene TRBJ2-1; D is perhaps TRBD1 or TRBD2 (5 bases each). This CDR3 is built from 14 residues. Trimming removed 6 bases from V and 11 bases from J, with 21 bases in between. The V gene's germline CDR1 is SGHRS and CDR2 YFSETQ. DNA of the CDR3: TGCGCCAGCACCACTCCGGGGATCCCGGGACAGCAGTTCTTC. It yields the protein CASTTPGIPGQQFF.

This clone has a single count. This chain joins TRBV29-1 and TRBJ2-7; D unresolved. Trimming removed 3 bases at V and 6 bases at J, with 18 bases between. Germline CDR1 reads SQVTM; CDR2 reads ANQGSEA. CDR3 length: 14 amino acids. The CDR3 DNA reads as TGCAGCGTTGACTTTTCGACGGACCCTGCCGAGCAGTACTTC. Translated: CSVDFSTDPAEQYF.

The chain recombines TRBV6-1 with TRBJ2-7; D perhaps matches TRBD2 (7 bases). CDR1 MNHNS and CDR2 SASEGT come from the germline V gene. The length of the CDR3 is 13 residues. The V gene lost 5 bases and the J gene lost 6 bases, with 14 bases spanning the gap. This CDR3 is CASSFNREGEQYF. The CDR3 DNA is TGTGCCAGCAGTTTTAACAGGGAGGGCGAGCAGTACTTC.

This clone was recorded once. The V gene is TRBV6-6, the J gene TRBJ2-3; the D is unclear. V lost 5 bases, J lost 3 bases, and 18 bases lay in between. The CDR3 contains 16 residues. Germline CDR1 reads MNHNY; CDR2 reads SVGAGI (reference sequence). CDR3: CASSTRQKGETDTQYF. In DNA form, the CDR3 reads TGTGCCAGCAGTACCCGGCAAAAGGGCGAAACAGATACGCAGTATTTT.

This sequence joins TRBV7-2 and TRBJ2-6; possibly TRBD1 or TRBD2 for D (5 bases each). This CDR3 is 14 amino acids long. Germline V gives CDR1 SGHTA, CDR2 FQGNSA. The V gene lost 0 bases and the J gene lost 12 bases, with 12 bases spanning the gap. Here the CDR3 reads CASSLAKGTLVLTF. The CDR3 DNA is TGTGCCAGCAGCTTAGCTAAGGGGACGCTCGTCCTGACTTTC. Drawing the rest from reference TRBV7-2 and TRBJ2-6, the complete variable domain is GAGVSQSPSNKVTEKGKDVELRCDPISGHTALYWYRQSLGQGLEFLIYFQGNSAPDKSGLPSDRFSAERTGGSVSTLTIQRTQQEDSAVYLCASSLAKGTLVLTFGAGSRLTVL.

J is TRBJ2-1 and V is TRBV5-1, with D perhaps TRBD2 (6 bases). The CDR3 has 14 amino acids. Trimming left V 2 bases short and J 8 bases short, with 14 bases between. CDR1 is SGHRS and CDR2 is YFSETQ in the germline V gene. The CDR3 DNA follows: TGCGCCAGCAGCTTCGGACTAACCCGGGATGAGCAGTTCTTC. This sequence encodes CASSFGLTRDEQFF.

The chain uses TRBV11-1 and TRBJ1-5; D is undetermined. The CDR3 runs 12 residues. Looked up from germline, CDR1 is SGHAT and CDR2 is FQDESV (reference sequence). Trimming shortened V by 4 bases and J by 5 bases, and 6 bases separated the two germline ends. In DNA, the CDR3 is TGTGCCAGCAGCTCTATGGATCAGCCCCAGCATTTT. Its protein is CASSSMDQPQHF.

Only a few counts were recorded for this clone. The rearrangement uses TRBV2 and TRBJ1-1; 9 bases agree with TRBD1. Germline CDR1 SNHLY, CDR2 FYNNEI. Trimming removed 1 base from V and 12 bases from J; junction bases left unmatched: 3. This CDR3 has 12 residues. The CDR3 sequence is CASSEGDRETFF. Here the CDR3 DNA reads TGTGCCAGCAGTGAAGGGGACAGGGAAACTTTCTTT.

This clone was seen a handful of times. The CDR3 nucleotides are TGTGCCAGTAGGTTGACCGAAGCGGGCGGCTACACCTTC. Translated, it gives CASRLTEAGGYTF. J is TRBJ1-2 and V is TRBV19; D not resolved. Germline V lookup: CDR1 LNHDA, CDR2 SQIVND (reference sequence). Trimming removed 6 bases from V and 8 bases from J, with 16 bases in between. CDR3 length equals 13 residues.

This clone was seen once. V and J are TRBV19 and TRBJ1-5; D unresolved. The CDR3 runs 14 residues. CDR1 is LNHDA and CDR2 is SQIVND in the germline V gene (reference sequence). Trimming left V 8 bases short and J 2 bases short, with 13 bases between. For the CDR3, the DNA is TGTGCCAGTCAAACACCTAGGGGCAATCAGCCCCAGCATTTT. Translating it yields CASQTPRGNQPQHF.

The CDR3 DNA follows: TGTGCCAGCAGTCCTAAAGATACGCAGTATTTT. This sequence encodes CASSPKDTQYF. The chain is built from TRBV7-8 and TRBJ2-3; D is undetermined. The germline CDR1 and CDR2 sequences are SGHVS and FQNEAQ. CDR3 length equals 11 residues. Trimming stripped 6 bases from V and 5 bases from J, with 6 bases between.

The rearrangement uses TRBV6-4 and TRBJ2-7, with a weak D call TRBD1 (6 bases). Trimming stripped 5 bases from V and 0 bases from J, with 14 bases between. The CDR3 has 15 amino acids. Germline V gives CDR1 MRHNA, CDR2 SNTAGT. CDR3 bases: TGTGCCAGCAGTACTCAGGGGAAAATCTCCTACGAGCAGTACTTC. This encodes CASSTQGKISYEQYF.

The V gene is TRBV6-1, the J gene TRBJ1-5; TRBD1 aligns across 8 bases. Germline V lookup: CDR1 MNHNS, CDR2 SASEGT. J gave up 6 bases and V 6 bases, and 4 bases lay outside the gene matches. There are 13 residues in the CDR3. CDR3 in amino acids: CASRRQGRQPQHF. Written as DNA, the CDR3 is TGTGCCAGCAGGCGACAGGGGCGTCAGCCCCAGCATTTT.

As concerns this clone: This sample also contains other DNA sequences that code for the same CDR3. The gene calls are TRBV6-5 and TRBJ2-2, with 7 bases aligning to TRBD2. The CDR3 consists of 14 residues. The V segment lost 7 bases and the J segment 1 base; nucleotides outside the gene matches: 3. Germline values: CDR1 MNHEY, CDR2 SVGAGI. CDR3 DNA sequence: TGTGCCAGCACCCGCGGGGGGAACACCGGGGAGCTGTTTTTT. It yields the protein CASTRGGNTGELFF.